This T cell receptor beta chain was observed in a study of cytomegalovirus exposure and HLA in healthy donors. The PCR was carried out with 60 Vbeta primers and 13 Jbeta primers. Here immunoSEQ multiplex PCR was the method, and the copy in TCRdb shows in-frame clones only, minus some. This table has more than 150,000 clones, roughly 73% appearing once. The germline V gene encodes CDR1 MGHRA and CDR2 YSYEKL. The CDR3 runs to 14 residues. Trimming took 6 bases from V and 1 from J, leaving 12 bases between them. Of note for this clone: The antigen remains unidentified.

Study-level findings and limits: Reported findings show TCR beta sequences accurately forecast HLA-A and HLA-B alleles in most subjects.

The material sequenced was PBMCs. The TCR comes from a woman between 35 and 50 years old in good health and CMV-seropositive. The J gene is TRBJ1-1, the V gene TRBV4-1, with D tentatively TRBD1 (6 bases). The chain's CDR3 is CASRNRATNTEAFF. CDR3 nucleotides: TGCGCCAGCAGAAACAGGGCCACGAACACTGAAGCTTTCTTT.